The 24 T cell receptor beta chains presented below share a single source sample, sequenced in a study of OX40 agonist ivuxolimab in advanced cancers. The table came from immunoSEQ multiplex PCR; TCRdb's copy has only in-frame clones and leaves some out. The sample carries fewer than 85,000 clones, approximately 86% recorded once. Sequencing was performed on CD4+ or CD8+ T cells sorted from blood, taken in a trial of the OX40 agonist ivuxolimab. The source of these receptors is an adult with an advanced solid tumor such as melanoma, head and neck, liver or kidney cancer.

In DNA form, the CDR3 reads TGCGCCAGCAGGCAGGGGGCGGACGAGCAGTACTTC. Translated, it gives CASRQGADEQYF. The rearrangement links TRBV5-1 to TRBJ2-7; 8 bases line up with TRBD1. Trimming removed 5 bases from V and 5 bases from J; junction bases left unmatched: 3. Germline V gives CDR1 SGHRS, CDR2 YFSETQ. The CDR3 consists of 12 residues.

Comments on this clone: One junction end does not reproduce the germline sequence, and a read error may be involved. This chain uses TRBV7-9 with TRBJ2-2; TRBD2 matches at 10 bases. The length of the CDR3 is 19 residues. CDR1 and CDR2 (germline): SEHNR, FQNEAQ (reference sequence). DNA for the CDR3: TGTGCCAGCAGCCCTGCCTCGGCTAGCGGGAGAGCTTGGACCGGGGAGCTGGTTTTT. As protein: CASSPASASGRAWTGELVF.

This chain links TRBV4-3 with TRBJ2-7; 7 nucleotides align to TRBD2. In germline, CDR1 is LGHNA, CDR2 YSLEER. V lost 2 bases and J lost 4; bases outside the gene matches: 11. This CDR3 contains 16 residues. Written as DNA, the CDR3 is TGCGCCAGCAGCCAAAAGCTGCGGGGGTGGGGTTACGAGCAGTACTTC. Protein: CASSQKLRGWGYEQYF.

CDR3 region: CASSNLGYYGYTF. CDR3 DNA sequence: TGTGCCAGTAGCAATTTGGGTTACTATGGCTACACCTTC. The chain joins TRBV19 to TRBJ1-2; D is uncertain. The CDR3 contains 13 residues. The germline V gene encodes CDR1 LNHDA and CDR2 SQIVND (reference sequence). The V end lost 6 bases, the J end lost 3 bases, and 11 bases lay between the germline ends.

The chain uses TRBV10-3 and TRBJ1-1; possibly TRBD1 for D (6 bases). With 6 bases removed from V and 1 base from J, the gap between germline ends came to 12 bases. The CDR3 extends over 14 amino acids. CDR1 is ENHRY and CDR2 is SYGVKD in the germline V gene. The CDR3 sequence is CAIRRQEGNTEAFF. CDR3 DNA sequence: TGTGCCATCAGAAGACAGGAGGGGAACACTGAAGCTTTCTTT.

This chain links TRBV10-1 with TRBJ1-1; the D gene is possibly TRBD1 (6 bases). The CDR3 has 12 amino acids. CDR1 WNHNN and CDR2 SYGVQD come from the germline V gene (reference sequence). V lost 9 bases and J 3 bases, leaving 11 bases between the germline ends. This chain's CDR3 is CARPGDDTEAFF. DNA of the CDR3: TGCGCCAGGCCAGGGGACGACACTGAAGCTTTCTTT.

Comments on this clone: Other DNA sequences in this specimen translate into the identical CDR3. The chain recombines TRBV7-6 with TRBJ1-4; 8 bases line up with TRBD1. Germline V gives CDR1 SGHVS, CDR2 FNYEAQ. This CDR3 is built from 14 residues. V lost 5 bases to trimming and J lost 6 bases; unmatched junction nucleotides: 5. The CDR3 bases are TGTGCCAGCAGCCTACAGGGGGGGTATGAAAAACTGTTTTTT. It translates to CASSLQGGYEKLFF.

V and J are TRBV7-6 and TRBJ2-5; D gene ambiguous. Germline V gives CDR1 SGHVS, CDR2 FNYEAQ. This CDR3 comprises 13 residues. Trimming shortened V by 5 bases and J by 2 bases, and 9 bases separated the two germline ends. The CDR3 nucleotides read TGTGCCAGCAGCCGTGGACGGCAAGAGACCCAGTACTTC. It yields the protein CASSRGRQETQYF. The complete variable domain, with remaining parts taken from reference TRBV7-6 and TRBJ2-5, reads GAGVSQSPRYKVTKRGQDVALRCDPISGHVSLYWYRQALGQGPEFLTYFNYEAQQDKSGLPNDRFSAERPEGSISTLTIQRTEQRDSAMYRCASSRGRQETQYFGPGTRLLVL.

This clone showed up just a few times. The V call is TRBV19, the J call TRBJ2-5; tentative D call: TRBD2 (5 bases). Germline CDR1 and CDR2: LNHDA and SQIVND (reference sequence). CDR3 length equals 15 residues. V gave up 3 bases and J gave up 1 base, with 12 bases separating them. The CDR3 bases are TGTGCCAGTAGTATTGGAGGAACTATCCAAGAGACCCAGTACTTC. It encodes CASSIGGTIQETQYF.

This chain links TRBV2 with TRBJ1-6, with no clear D. Trimming removed 11 bases from V and 5 bases from J, with 13 bases in between. In germline, CDR1 is SNHLY, CDR2 FYNNEI. CDR3 length: 13 amino acids. The CDR3 is CACDREDNSPLHF. In nucleotides, the CDR3 is TGTGCCTGTGACCGGGAAGATAATTCACCCCTCCACTTT.

In nucleotides, the CDR3 is TGTGCCAGCAGCGTAGCTATCCGCAACTCGCAGGAGACCCAGTACTTC. Translated, it gives CASSVAIRNSQETQYF. The rearrangement joins TRBV9 to TRBJ2-5; D not resolved. This CDR3 comprises 16 residues. Trimming stripped 0 bases from V and 5 bases from J, with 17 bases between. Per germline, CDR1 SGDLS and CDR2 YYNGEE.

The J gene is TRBJ2-3, the V gene TRBV27; tentatively, D is TRBD1 (5 bases). The CDR3 contains 15 residues. V lost 4 bases and J 1 base, leaving 12 bases between the germline ends. CDR1 and CDR2 (germline): MNHEY, SMNVEV (reference sequence). DNA of the CDR3: TGTGCCAGCAGTTGGTCAGGGATAGGCACAGATACGCAGTATTTT. Its translation: CASSWSGIGTDTQYF.

The CDR3 protein is CASSPAPGTIGTDTQYF. CDR3 coding DNA: TGTGCCAGCAGCCCCGCCCCGGGGACTATTGGCACAGATACGCAGTATTTT. V usage is TRBV5-4 and J usage is TRBJ2-3; 7 bases are a match to TRBD2. J gave up 1 base and V 4 bases, and 12 bases lay outside the gene matches. Germline-derived CDR1 and CDR2 are SGHNT and YYREEE (reference sequence). The length of the CDR3 is 17 residues.

The genes are TRBV4-1 and TRBJ1-5; D possibly corresponds to TRBD1 (5 bases). This CDR3 has 15 amino acids. V was shortened by 3 bases and J by 4 bases, with 13 bases between the two germline ends. CDR1 MGHRA and CDR2 YSYEKL come from the germline V gene. The CDR3 DNA is TGCGCCAGCAGCCAGGGGGAGATAGGAAATCAGCCCCAGCATTTT. Its translation is CASSQGEIGNQPQHF.

In this sample, this clone turned up once. This chain links TRBV28 with TRBJ2-1, with a possible D match to TRBD2 (6 bases). CDR3 length equals 15 residues. CDR1 and CDR2 (germline): MDHEN, SYDVKM. The V gene lost 6 bases and the J gene lost 5 bases, with 17 bases spanning the gap. CDR3 DNA: TGTGCCAGCAGGCAAACCGGGAGACATAACAATGAGCAGTTCTTC. The encoded protein is CASRQTGRHNNEQFF. The full variable domain, with the rest looked up from reference TRBV28 and TRBJ2-1, is DVKVTQSSRYLVKRTGEKVFLECVQDMDHENMFWYRQDPGLGLRLIYFSYDVKMKEKGDIPEGYSVSREKKERFSLILESASTNQTSMYLCASRQTGRHNNEQFFGPGTRLTVL.

The rearrangement uses TRBV29-1 and TRBJ1-6; the D gene is possibly TRBD1 (6 bases). Trimming removed 2 bases from V and 6 bases from J, with 17 bases in between. The germline gives CDR1 SQVTM, CDR2 ANQGSEA. This CDR3 has 16 residues. The CDR3 DNA follows: TGCAGCGTTGAAAATGGTCGGCAGGGGTGTAATTCACCCCTCCACTTT. Its protein product is CSVENGRQGCNSPLHF. Variable domain in full (rest from reference TRBV29-1 and TRBJ1-6): SAVISQKPSRDICQRGTSLTIQCQVDSQVTMMFWYRQQPGQSLTLIATANQGSEATYESGFVIDKFPISRPNLTFSTLTVSNMSPEDSSIYLCSVENGRQGCNSPLHFGNGTRLTVT.

The V gene is TRBV28, the J gene TRBJ1-5, with unresolved D. The CDR3 is 13 amino acids. V was clipped by 7 bases and J by 1 base, with 8 bases between them. Germline V lookup: CDR1 MDHEN, CDR2 SYDVKM. The CDR3 region has the DNA TGTGCCAGCACCGCCCCCAGCAATCAGCCCCAGCATTTT. Its protein is CASTAPSNQPQHF.

The J gene is TRBJ2-7, the V gene TRBV2, with D maybe TRBD2 (5 bases). This CDR3 spans 13 amino acids. V was shortened by 8 bases and J by 1 base, with 12 bases between the two germline ends. Germline V gives CDR1 SNHLY, CDR2 FYNNEI. The CDR3 here is CASGGLESYEQYF. CDR3 in DNA: TGTGCCAGCGGCGGGTTGGAGTCCTACGAGCAGTACTTC.

The chain links TRBV7-8 to TRBJ1-2, with TRBD1 as a possible D gene (5 bases). Trimming removed 5 bases at V and 5 bases at J, with 15 bases between. CDR1 is SGHVS and CDR2 is FQNEAQ in the germline V gene. The CDR3 runs to 14 residues. Here the CDR3 reads CASSPRGGTYGYTF. DNA for the CDR3: TGTGCCAGCAGCCCTAGGGGCGGGACGTATGGCTACACCTTC.

The J gene is TRBJ1-6, the V gene TRBV5-1; D not resolved. Trimming removed 2 bases from V and 10 bases from J, with 7 bases in between. The CDR3 runs to 12 residues. Germline assignment: CDR1 SGHRS and CDR2 YFSETQ. The CDR3 is CASSLDYSPLHF. DNA of the CDR3: TGCGCCAGCAGCTTAGACTACTCACCCCTCCACTTT.

This clone was observed once. The genes are TRBV5-6 and TRBJ2-1; D possibly corresponds to TRBD1 (6 bases). Trimming pared 4 bases from V and 3 bases from J, leaving 8 bases between. This CDR3 comprises 13 residues. Germline loops: CDR1 SGHDT, CDR2 YYEEEE. The CDR3 DNA sequence: TGTGCCAGCAGCAGGGGGATCTACAATGAGCAGTTCTTC. The encoded protein is CASSRGIYNEQFF.

This clone has a single count. The chain employs TRBV20-1 and TRBJ2-5, with D perhaps TRBD2 (5 bases). Per the germline V gene, CDR1 is DFQATT and CDR2 is SNEGSKA (reference sequence). This CDR3 spans 11 amino acids. Deletions cut 5 bases from V and 5 bases from J, with 9 bases between. Here the CDR3 DNA reads TGCAGTGCTGGTAGGGAGGAGACCCAGTACTTC. Translation gives CSAGREETQYF.

The chain couples TRBV5-8 to TRBJ1-1; the D is unclear. In germline, CDR1 is SGHTS, CDR2 YDEGEE. Between the trimmed V and J ends, which lost 4 bases and 6 bases, there was a span of 13 bases. The CDR3 contains 13 residues. The CDR3 reads CASSPTRGSEAFF. For the CDR3, the DNA is TGTGCCAGCAGCCCAACAAGAGGGTCTGAAGCTTTCTTT.

The chain recombines TRBV6-1 with TRBJ1-5; TRBD1 is a possible D gene (6 bases). Per the germline V gene, CDR1 is MNHNS and CDR2 is SASEGT. CDR3 length equals 14 residues. Trimming removed 7 bases at V and 2 bases at J, with 12 bases between. The CDR3 DNA follows: TGTGCCAGCATGAGACAGGACGGCAATCAGCCCCAGCATTTT. As protein: CASMRQDGNQPQHF.